A selection of T cell receptor delta chains follows, all from one sample in a study of human gamma delta and Vdelta1 T cells. TCRdb redid the clone calls on the PCR reads with CATT. The data contain fewer than 15,000 delta-chain clones, approximately 51% of them singletons. No antigens are known for them. The sequenced sample was Vdelta1 gamma-delta T cells from blood grown in culture (DOT cells). These receptors originate from a human donor in good health. CDR3s include the opening cysteine and the closing phenylalanine or tryptophan. D genes are given only for firm matches. Rows give clone size only sometimes, using once, few, many, or a class for an expanded clone.

V gene: TRDV1; D gene: .; clone size: .; J gene: TRDJ1; CDR3 protein: CALGPRGASYGVWGVTDKLIF; CDR3 DNA: TGTGCTCTTGGGCCCAGGGGGGCATCCTACGGGGTCTGGGGGGTCACCGATAAACTCATCTTT
V gene: TRDV1; D gene: TRDD3; clone size: .; J gene: TRDJ1; CDR3 protein: CALGEGRLPGSTGGYVYTDKLIF; CDR3 DNA: TGTGCTCTTGGGGAAGGTAGGCTCCCCGGCTCTACTGGGGGATACGTGTACACCGATAAACTCATCTTT
V gene: TRDV1; D gene: TRDD3; clone size: few; J gene: TRDJ1; CDR3 protein: CALGFPELLGDASPDKLIF; CDR3 DNA: TGTGCTCTTGGGTTCCCCGAATTGCTGGGGGATGCGAGTCCCGATAAACTCATCTTT
V gene: TRDV1; D gene: .; clone size: few; J gene: TRDJ1; CDR3 protein: CALGEGLPTIVLGDLLLPGKLIF; CDR3 DNA: TGTGCTCTTGGGGAAGGCCTTCCTACAATAGTACTGGGGGATCTACTGTTACCCGGAAAACTCATCTTT
V gene: TRDV1; D gene: .; clone size: .; J gene: TRDJ1; CDR3 protein: CALGAGRTYTDKLIF; CDR3 DNA: TGTGCTCTTGGGGCGGGGAGAACGTACACCGATAAACTCATCTTT
V gene: TRDV1; D gene: TRDD3; clone size: .; J gene: TRDJ1; CDR3 protein: CALGQKVPWGSTDKLIF; CDR3 DNA: TGTGCTCTTGGGCAAAAGGTACCCTGGGGGTCCACCGATAAACTCATCTTT
V gene: TRDV1; D gene: TRDD3; clone size: .; J gene: TRDJ1; CDR3 protein: CALGELFPLTGGQGDKLIF; CDR3 DNA: TGTGCTCTTGGGGAACTGTTCCCGCTAACTGGGGGACAAGGGGATAAACTCATCTTT
V gene: TRDV1; D gene: .; clone size: .; J gene: TRDJ1; CDR3 protein: CALGELPSRTDKLIF; CDR3 DNA: TGTGCTCTTGGGGAACTACCCTCCCGGACCGATAAACTCATCTTT
V gene: TRDV1; D gene: TRDD3; clone size: .; J gene: TRDJ1; CDR3 protein: CALGESSALWGMVQRLIF; CDR3 DNA: TGTGCTCTTGGGGAATCTTCGGCACTCTGGGGGATGGTTCAAAGACTCATCTTT
V gene: TRDV1; D gene: .; clone size: .; J gene: TRDJ1; CDR3 protein: CALGRAITAKIPFLSGGRYTDKLIF; CDR3 DNA: TGTGCTCTTGGGAGAGCTATAACGGCGAAAATCCCATTCCTATCTGGGGGCCGGTACACCGATAAACTCATCTTT
V gene: TRDV1; D gene: .; clone size: medium-sized; J gene: TRDJ2; CDR3 protein: CALGELPVPVLTLVMTAQLFF; CDR3 DNA: TGTGCTCTTGGGGAACTCCCCGTACCAGTACTTACTTTAGTGATGACAGCACAACTCTTCTTT
V gene: TRDV1; D gene: TRDD3; clone size: .; J gene: TRDJ1; CDR3 protein: CALGMVGPPPGGINTDKLIF; CDR3 DNA: TGTGCTCTTGGTATGGTCGGCCCGCCCCCTGGGGGGATAAATACCGATAAACTCATCTTT
V gene: TRDV1; D gene: .; clone size: .; J gene: TRDJ1; CDR3 protein: CALGDPLRTRGKSDKLIF; CDR3 DNA: TGTGCTCTTGGGGACCCCTTACGGACGAGAGGCAAGAGTGATAAACTCATCTTT
V gene: TRDV1; D gene: TRDD3; clone size: few; J gene: TRDJ1; CDR3 protein: CALGESGGIDTDKLIF; CDR3 DNA: TGTGCTCTTGGGGAAAGCGGGGGGATCGACACCGATAAACTCATCTTT
V gene: TRDV1; D gene: TRDD3; clone size: few; J gene: TRDJ1; CDR3 protein: CALGELKASYVGDTAKLIF; CDR3 DNA: TGTGCTCTTGGGGAACTAAAGGCATCCTACGTGGGGGATACCGCTAAACTCATCTTT
V gene: TRDV1; D gene: TRDD2; clone size: .; J gene: TRDJ1; CDR3 protein: CALIVRPSSTWWDTDKLIF; CDR3 DNA: TGTGCTCTTATCGTTCGGCCTTCCTCCACGTGGTGGGACACCGATAAACTCATCTTT
V gene: TRDV1; D gene: .; clone size: once; J gene: TRDJ1; CDR3 protein: CALGELPWQYTDKLIF; CDR3 DNA: TGTGCTCTTGGGGAACTACCTTGGCAGTACACCGATAAACTCATCTTT
V gene: TRDV1; D gene: TRDD2; clone size: .; J gene: TRDJ1; CDR3 protein: CALGEGPSYKEDPKLIF; CDR3 DNA: TGTGCTCTTGGGGAAGGGCCTTCCTACAAGGAGGACCCCAAACTCATCTTT
V gene: TRDV1; D gene: TRDD3; clone size: .; J gene: TRDJ1; CDR3 protein: CALGAVYLPLSTLLGAGYTDKLIF; CDR3 DNA: TGTGCTCTTGGGGCGGTGTACCTTCCCCTATCGACTTTACTGGGGGCCGGGTACACCGATAAACTCATCTTT
V gene: TRDV1; D gene: TRDD3; clone size: .; J gene: TRDJ1; CDR3 protein: CALGEMGFTLGDKLIF; CDR3 DNA: TGTGCTCTTGGGGAAATGGGGTTCACACTGGGGGATAAACTCATCTTT
V gene: TRAV38-2/DV8; D gene: TRDD3; clone size: .; J gene: TRDJ1; CDR3 protein: CAWRCHWGINTDKLIF; CDR3 DNA: TGTGCTTGGCGGTGCCACTGGGGGATTAACACCGATAAACTCATCTTT
V gene: TRDV1; D gene: .; clone size: .; J gene: TRDJ1; CDR3 protein: CALGERVTPTVPYTDKLIF; CDR3 DNA: TGTGCTCTTGGGGAACGGGTCACTCCTACGGTACCTTACACCGATAAACTCATCTTT
V gene: TRDV1; D gene: .; clone size: .; J gene: TRDJ1; CDR3 protein: CALGSHGSGPYKLIF; CDR3 DNA: TGTGCTCTTGGGTCTCATGGGAGCGGCCCCTATAAACTCATCTTT
V gene: TRDV1; D gene: .; clone size: .; J gene: TRDJ1; CDR3 protein: CALGETPTVVGGYTDKLIF; CDR3 DNA: TGTGCTCTTGGGGAAACTCCTACGGTGGTGGGGGGTTACACCGATAAACTCATCTTT
V gene: TRDV1; D gene: TRDD3; clone size: .; J gene: TRDJ1; CDR3 protein: CALGAPSLVLGDLFTYTDKLIF; CDR3 DNA: TGTGCTCTTGGGGCGCCCTCCCTTGTGCTGGGGGACCTGTTCACGTACACCGATAAACTCATCTTT
V gene: TRDV1; D gene: TRDD3; clone size: medium-sized; J gene: TRDJ1; CDR3 protein: CALGELDGTSRGIRLRLADKLIF; CDR3 DNA: TGTGCTCTTGGGGAACTAGACGGAACGTCCCGGGGGATACGGTTGAGATTGGCCGATAAACTCATCTTT
V gene: TRDV1; D gene: TRDD3; clone size: .; J gene: TRDJ1; CDR3 protein: CALGKKILPTHKNWGIRLDTDKLIF; CDR3 DNA: TGTGCTCTTGGGAAGAAAATACTTCCTACGCACAAGAACTGGGGGATACGCCTGGACACCGATAAACTCATCTTT
V gene: TRDV1; D gene: .; clone size: .; J gene: TRDJ1; CDR3 protein: CALGPLVGSLPQTGAVVSDKLIF; CDR3 DNA: TGTGCTCTTGGGCCACTGGTGGGTAGCCTTCCACAAACGGGGGCGGTGGTTTCCGATAAACTCATCTTT
V gene: TRDV1; D gene: TRDD3; clone size: .; J gene: TRDJ1; CDR3 protein: CALGEIGGLSWGPYTDKLIF; CDR3 DNA: TGTGCTCTTGGGGAAATAGGCGGATTAAGCTGGGGGCCTTACACCGATAAACTCATCTTT
V gene: TRDV1; D gene: .; clone size: .; J gene: TRDJ1; CDR3 protein: CALGELFLLPTGAYLTDKLIF; CDR3 DNA: TGTGCTCTTGGGGAACTCTTCCTACTACCTACTGGGGCATACCTCACCGATAAACTCATCTTT
V gene: TRDV2; D gene: TRDD3; clone size: .; J gene: TRDJ1; CDR3 protein: CACPTGGITTGRWKLIF; CDR3 DNA: TGTGCCTGCCCCACTGGGGGGATCACCACCGGGCGGTGGAAACTCATCTTT
V gene: TRDV1; D gene: .; clone size: medium-sized; J gene: TRDJ4; CDR3 protein: CALGVGFPELVGVPARPLIF; CDR3 DNA: TGTGCTCTTGGGGTCGGCTTCCCAGAGCTAGTGGGGGTACCAGCCAGACCCCTGATCTTT
V gene: TRDV1; D gene: .; clone size: .; J gene: TRDJ1; CDR3 protein: CALGELEGANVRIKSDKLIF; CDR3 DNA: TGTGCTCTTGGGGAATTAGAAGGGGCCAATGTGCGGATAAAGTCCGATAAACTCATCTTT
V gene: TRDV1; D gene: TRDD3; clone size: .; J gene: TRDJ1; CDR3 protein: CALGKLPLLGDTTRGTDKLIF; CDR3 DNA: TGTGCTCTTGGGAAACTTCCCTTACTGGGGGATACGACGCGGGGCACCGATAAACTCATCTTT
V gene: TRDV1; D gene: TRDD3; clone size: .; J gene: TRDJ1; CDR3 protein: CAQGYARETDKLIF; CDR3 DNA: TGTGCGCAGGGATACGCAAGGGAGACCGATAAACTCATCTTT
V gene: TRDV1; D gene: TRDD3; clone size: few; J gene: TRDJ1; CDR3 protein: CALGKINFFGGPYTDKLIF; CDR3 DNA: TGTGCTCTTGGGAAGATAAACTTTTTTGGGGGACCTTACACCGATAAACTCATCTTT
V gene: TRDV1; D gene: TRDD3; clone size: .; J gene: TRDJ1; CDR3 protein: CALGELFGGSAKYTDKLIF; CDR3 DNA: TGTGCTCTTGGGGAACTATTTGGGGGATCCGCCAAGTACACCGATAAACTCATCTTT
V gene: TRDV1; D gene: TRDD3; clone size: .; J gene: TRDJ1; CDR3 protein: CALGELPEYWGTLAYTDKLIF; CDR3 DNA: TGTGCTCTTGGGGAACTCCCCGAGTACTGGGGGACCCTAGCGTACACCGATAAACTCATCTTT
V gene: TRDV1; D gene: TRDD3; clone size: .; J gene: TRDJ1; CDR3 protein: CALGERPKRLPTVCTGGYAPGKLIF; CDR3 DNA: TGTGCTCTTGGGGAACGACCGAAGAGGCTTCCTACCGTGTGTACTGGGGGATACGCCCCCGGTAAACTCATCTTT
V gene: TRDV1; D gene: .; clone size: few; J gene: TRDJ1; CDR3 protein: CALGEGNQTFYTDKLIF; CDR3 DNA: TGTGCTCTTGGGGAAGGAAACCAAACCTTCTACACCGATAAACTCATCTTT
V gene: TRDV1; D gene: TRDD3; clone size: .; J gene: TRDJ1; CDR3 protein: CALGELLVLGDTFCWTDKLIF; CDR3 DNA: TGTGCTCTTGGGGAACTGTTGGTACTGGGGGATACGTTTTGTTGGACCGATAAACTCATCTTT
V gene: TRDV1; D gene: .; clone size: .; J gene: TRDJ1; CDR3 protein: CALGELPIKRRALTDKLIF; CDR3 DNA: TGTGCTCTTGGGGAACTTCCCATTAAAAGACGCGCGCTCACCGATAAACTCATCTTT